This TCR beta chain stems from a study of regulatory T cells in long-lasting Graves disease. In building TCR beta libraries, iRepertoire HTBI primers were used together with Arm-PCR of CDR3 regions. MiXCR was run by TCRdb on the multiplex PCR reads, yielding one entry per CDR3 protein. The table has over 350,000 distinct CDR3 sequences, 12% to 15% seen once; the top ten hold over 15%. CDR1 SGHDT and CDR2 YYEEEE come from the germline V gene. The CDR3 is made up of 16 amino acids. V was cut by 4 bases and J by 6 bases, with 17 bases left in between. Time point noted: newly diagnosed GD, antithyroid drugs for less than 3 months. The authors made the TCR library using RNA they extracted from PBMCs. Separately, the same data were catalogued under a study of T cells in Graves' hyperthyroidism and ophthalmopathy. That report adds: HTBI primers drove first-round RT-PCR of the TCR CDR3.

This chain uses TRBV5-6 with TRBJ1-6, with D possibly being TRBD1 (5 bases). The sequencing used peripheral blood mononuclear cells (PBMCs), collected at new diagnosis, from a patient treated with antithyroid drugs. The clonotype was recovered from a woman in her fifties or sixties with Graves disease. The CDR3 is CASSPPGRVSNSPLHF. The CDR3 DNA is TGTGCCAGCAGCCCTCCAGGGCGGGTATCTAATTCACCCCTCCACTTT.